A selection of T cell receptor beta chains follows, all from one sample in a study of control samples from healthy donors and cancer patients. Using immunoSEQ multiplex PCR, the repertoire was profiled, and TCRdb retains in-frame clones only, with some absent. The sample contains around 89,000 clones, more than 75% of which appear only once. The sample taken for sequencing was blood. The source of these receptors is an older woman in good health. Both conserved end residues are part of each CDR3. Fields, in order: V gene, D gene, J gene, clone size, CDR3 DNA, CDR3 protein. D genes are given only for firm matches. Size is omitted from some rows. Given values are once, few, many or a class for expanded clones.

v_call: TRBV18
d_call: TRBD2
j_call: TRBJ2-1
clone_size: -
cdr3_nt: TGTGCCAGTTCACCGGCCTCAGCGGGAGGGAACAATGAGCAGTTCTTC
cdr3_aa: CASSPASAGGNNEQFF

v_call: TRBV10-2
d_call: -
j_call: TRBJ1-1
clone_size: -
cdr3_nt: TGCGCCAGCAGTGTGGGGGGAGGGATGACTGAAGCTTTCTTT
cdr3_aa: CASSVGGGMTEAFF

v_call: TRBV10-3
d_call: -
j_call: TRBJ2-1
clone_size: once
cdr3_nt: TGTGCCATCAGTGAGCGCTCCTGGGAGGACTCCTACAATGAGCAGTTCTTC
cdr3_aa: CAISERSWEDSYNEQFF

v_call: TRBV4-3
d_call: TRBD2
j_call: TRBJ2-3
clone_size: -
cdr3_nt: TGCGCCAGCAGCCAAGTCAGCGGGGCATTGGCAGATACGCAGTATTTT
cdr3_aa: CASSQVSGALADTQYF

v_call: TRBV19
d_call: TRBD1
j_call: TRBJ1-3
clone_size: -
cdr3_nt: TGTGCCAGTAGTATGGACAGGGGTTACTCTGGAAACACCATATATTTT
cdr3_aa: CASSMDRGYSGNTIYF

v_call: TRBV6-1
d_call: -
j_call: TRBJ1-3
clone_size: -
cdr3_nt: TGTGCCAGCCTTGATGGCTCTGGAAACACCATATATTTT
cdr3_aa: CASLDGSGNTIYF

v_call: TRBV27
d_call: TRBD2
j_call: TRBJ2-2
clone_size: -
cdr3_nt: TGTGCCAGCAGTTTAACTAGCGGGCCAACCGGGGAGCTGTTTTTT
cdr3_aa: CASSLTSGPTGELFF

v_call: TRBV7-7
d_call: -
j_call: TRBJ2-5
clone_size: -
cdr3_nt: TGTGCCAGCAGCCACTCCCACGGAGAGACCCAGTACTTC
cdr3_aa: CASSHSHGETQYF

v_call: TRBV5-3
d_call: TRBD1
j_call: TRBJ2-4
clone_size: -
cdr3_nt: TGTGCCAGAAGCTTGGAGAGGCGACAGGGGGGATCAGTCAAAAACATTCAGTACTTC
cdr3_aa: CARSLERRQGGSVKNIQYF

v_call: TRBV19
d_call: -
j_call: TRBJ2-7
clone_size: few
cdr3_nt: TGTGCCAGTAGCCTCCAAGCCGACACTCGCGAGCAGTACTTC
cdr3_aa: CASSLQADTREQYF

v_call: TRBV4-1
d_call: -
j_call: TRBJ2-4
clone_size: -
cdr3_nt: TGCGCCAGCAGCCAAGATCCCGGGGGTCGGAACATTCAGTACTTC
cdr3_aa: CASSQDPGGRNIQYF

v_call: TRBV6-4
d_call: -
j_call: TRBJ2-6
clone_size: -
cdr3_nt: TGTGCCAGCAGTAGGGTAACTGGGGCCAACGTCCTGACTTTC
cdr3_aa: CASSRVTGANVLTF

v_call: TRBV5-1
d_call: -
j_call: TRBJ2-7
clone_size: few
cdr3_nt: TGCGCCAGCAGCTTGGTGGTCAGCCCCTACGAGCAGTACTTC
cdr3_aa: CASSLVVSPYEQYF

v_call: TRBV19
d_call: TRBD2
j_call: TRBJ2-3
clone_size: -
cdr3_nt: TGTGCCAGTAGTATTTGGGGCAGGGAGGGAGATACGCAGTATTTT
cdr3_aa: CASSIWGREGDTQYF

v_call: TRBV7-9
d_call: -
j_call: TRBJ2-2
clone_size: -
cdr3_nt: TGTGCCAGCAGCTTAGCGCCAGGTCCCTTCCCCGGGGAGCTGTTTTTT
cdr3_aa: CASSLAPGPFPGELFF

v_call: TRBV5-1
d_call: TRBD1
j_call: TRBJ2-1
clone_size: -
cdr3_nt: TGCGCCAGCAGCTCCGGACAGGGGGGCGGCAATGAGCAGTTCTTC
cdr3_aa: CASSSGQGGGNEQFF

v_call: TRBV3-1/TRBV3-2
d_call: -
j_call: TRBJ1-2
clone_size: -
cdr3_nt: TGTGCCAGCAGCCCCAGCTCGAATTTACTCTATGGCTACACCTTC
cdr3_aa: CASSPSSNLLYGYTF

v_call: TRBV23-1
d_call: -
j_call: TRBJ2-7
clone_size: -
cdr3_nt: TGCGCCAGCAGCCTCGGGACATCGGTGAGCTACGAGCAGTACTTC
cdr3_aa: CASSLGTSVSYEQYF

v_call: TRBV2
d_call: -
j_call: TRBJ1-5
clone_size: -
cdr3_nt: TGTGCCAGCAAAGGGTCAGGCCTCACGACCCAGCATTTT
cdr3_aa: CASKGSGLTTQHF

v_call: TRBV6-4
d_call: -
j_call: TRBJ2-5
clone_size: -
cdr3_nt: TGTGCCAGATCCGGGAAAGAGACCCAGTACTTC
cdr3_aa: CARSGKETQYF

v_call: TRBV19
d_call: TRBD1
j_call: TRBJ1-1
clone_size: few
cdr3_nt: TGTGCCAGTAGTAGGTTGACAGGGGATAGAACTGAAGCTTTCTTT
cdr3_aa: CASSRLTGDRTEAFF

v_call: TRBV6-4
d_call: TRBD1
j_call: TRBJ1-2
clone_size: -
cdr3_nt: TGTGCCAGCAGACCCGGGACAGGGGGGTATGGCTACACCTTC
cdr3_aa: CASRPGTGGYGYTF

v_call: TRBV7-9
d_call: TRBD2
j_call: TRBJ2-7
clone_size: -
cdr3_nt: TGTGCCAGCAGCTTCCTAGCGGGAGGGCGCTACGAGCAGTACTTC
cdr3_aa: CASSFLAGGRYEQYF

v_call: TRBV4-3
d_call: -
j_call: TRBJ1-4
clone_size: -
cdr3_nt: TGCGCCAGCAGCCAAAATGGTGGAAATAATGAAAAACTGTTTTTT
cdr3_aa: CASSQNGGNNEKLFF

v_call: TRBV7-9
d_call: TRBD1
j_call: TRBJ1-4
clone_size: few
cdr3_nt: TGTGCCAGCAAAGGGACAGCTAATGAAAAACTGTTTTTT
cdr3_aa: CASKGTANEKLFF

v_call: TRBV7-6
d_call: -
j_call: TRBJ1-2
clone_size: -
cdr3_nt: TGTGCCAGCAGCTTAGCCGCAGGCGCTTACTATGGCTACACCTTC
cdr3_aa: CASSLAAGAYYGYTF

v_call: TRBV15
d_call: TRBD2
j_call: TRBJ2-3
clone_size: -
cdr3_nt: TGTGCCACCAGCAGCCTAGCGGGGGGTGAGAGCACAGATACGCAGTATTTT
cdr3_aa: CATSSLAGGESTDTQYF

v_call: TRBV7-2
d_call: TRBD2
j_call: TRBJ2-5
clone_size: -
cdr3_nt: TGTGCCAGCAGCCCAGGGGGACTAGCGGGACAAGAGACCCAGTACTTC
cdr3_aa: CASSPGGLAGQETQYF

v_call: TRBV6-6
d_call: TRBD1
j_call: TRBJ1-3
clone_size: -
cdr3_nt: TGTGCCAGCACCTATGGTCAGGGGGCGTCTGGAAACACCATATATTTT
cdr3_aa: CASTYGQGASGNTIYF

v_call: TRBV18
d_call: -
j_call: TRBJ1-1
clone_size: -
cdr3_nt: TGTGCCAGCTCACCTCGGCAGGGTCTCTCTGAAGCTTTCTTT
cdr3_aa: CASSPRQGLSEAFF

v_call: TRBV28
d_call: TRBD1
j_call: TRBJ2-7
clone_size: -
cdr3_nt: TGTGCCAGCAGGACGGGACAGGCCTACGAGCAGTACTTC
cdr3_aa: CASRTGQAYEQYF

v_call: TRBV5-8
d_call: -
j_call: TRBJ1-5
clone_size: many
cdr3_nt: TGTGCCAGCAGCCCTGGAACAGGGCTTAAAAACAATCAGCCCCAGCATTTT
cdr3_aa: CASSPGTGLKNNQPQHF

v_call: TRBV5-4
d_call: TRBD2
j_call: TRBJ2-1
clone_size: -
cdr3_nt: TGTGCCAGCAGCCCTACTGGACTAGCGGGAGATGATAATGAGCAGTTCTTC
cdr3_aa: CASSPTGLAGDDNEQFF

v_call: TRBV12-3/TRBV12-4
d_call: -
j_call: TRBJ2-7
clone_size: -
cdr3_nt: TGTGCCAGCAGGATACTCCAAAGCGAGCAGTGCTTC
cdr3_aa: CASRILQSEQCF

v_call: TRBV4-1
d_call: -
j_call: TRBJ2-7
clone_size: -
cdr3_nt: TGCGCCAGCAGCCAAGGAAGTGGCCCTTCATACGAGCAGTACTTC
cdr3_aa: CASSQGSGPSYEQYF

v_call: TRBV6-1
d_call: TRBD1
j_call: TRBJ1-4
clone_size: -
cdr3_nt: TGTGCCAGCAGTGACCAGGGGGGTTATGAAAAACTGTTTTTT
cdr3_aa: CASSDQGGYEKLFF

v_call: TRBV5-8
d_call: -
j_call: TRBJ1-3
clone_size: -
cdr3_nt: TGTGCCAGCAGCTTGACAGCATCGGGCGGAAACACCATATATTTT
cdr3_aa: CASSLTASGGNTIYF

v_call: TRBV6-5
d_call: -
j_call: TRBJ2-7
clone_size: few
cdr3_nt: TGTGCCACCCGGACAGTCCACGAGCAGTACTTC
cdr3_aa: CATRTVHEQYF

v_call: TRBV4-3
d_call: TRBD2
j_call: TRBJ2-1
clone_size: -
cdr3_nt: TGCGCCAGCAGCCCCAGACTAGCCGAGTACAATGAGCAGTTCTTC
cdr3_aa: CASSPRLAEYNEQFF

v_call: TRBV27
d_call: TRBD2
j_call: TRBJ2-3
clone_size: few
cdr3_nt: TGTGCCAGCAGTTTAACAGGAACGGGGACTAGCGCCTCCGTTACGCAGTATTTT
cdr3_aa: CASSLTGTGTSASVTQYF